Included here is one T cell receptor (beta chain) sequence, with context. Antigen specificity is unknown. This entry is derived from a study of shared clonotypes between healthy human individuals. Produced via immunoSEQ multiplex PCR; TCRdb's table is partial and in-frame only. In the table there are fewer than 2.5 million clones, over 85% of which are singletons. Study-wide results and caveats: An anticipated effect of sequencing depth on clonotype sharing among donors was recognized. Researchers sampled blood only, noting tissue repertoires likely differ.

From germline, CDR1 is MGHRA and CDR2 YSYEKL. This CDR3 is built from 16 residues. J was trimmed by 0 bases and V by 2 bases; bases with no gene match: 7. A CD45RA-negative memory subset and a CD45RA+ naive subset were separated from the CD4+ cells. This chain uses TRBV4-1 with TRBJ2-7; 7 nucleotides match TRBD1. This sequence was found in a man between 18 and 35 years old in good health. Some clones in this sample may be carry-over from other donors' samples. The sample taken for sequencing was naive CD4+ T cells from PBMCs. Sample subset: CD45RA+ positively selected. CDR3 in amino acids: CASSQLRTGGSYEQYF. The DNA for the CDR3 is TGCGCCAGCAGCCAACTCCGGACAGGAGGCTCCTACGAGCAGTACTTC.